The source of this T cell receptor (beta chain) is a study of blood T cells in healthy people across ages. V dropped 2 bases and J dropped 8 bases, with 24 bases sitting between them. This CDR3 spans 17 amino acids. Germline V gives CDR1 SEHNR, CDR2 FQNEAQ (reference sequence). A sample-barcoded 5' primer and a J-beta primer mix were used in a second PCR of roughly 6 to 11 cycles. From the 5' RACE reads, TCRdb called clonotypes with MiXCR, one entry per CDR3 protein. The sample lists roughly 800,000 distinct CDR3 sequences, 58% seen once, with about 20% in the top ten. The sequence was obtained from a man younger than 45 in good health. The chain joins TRBV7-9 to TRBJ1-2; D is unresolved. The material sequenced was blood. CDR3 amino acids: CASSLLPHVDGLPGYTF. CDR3 nucleotides: TGTGCCAGCAGCTTACTCCCTCATGTCGACGGACTCCCGGGCTACACCTTC.